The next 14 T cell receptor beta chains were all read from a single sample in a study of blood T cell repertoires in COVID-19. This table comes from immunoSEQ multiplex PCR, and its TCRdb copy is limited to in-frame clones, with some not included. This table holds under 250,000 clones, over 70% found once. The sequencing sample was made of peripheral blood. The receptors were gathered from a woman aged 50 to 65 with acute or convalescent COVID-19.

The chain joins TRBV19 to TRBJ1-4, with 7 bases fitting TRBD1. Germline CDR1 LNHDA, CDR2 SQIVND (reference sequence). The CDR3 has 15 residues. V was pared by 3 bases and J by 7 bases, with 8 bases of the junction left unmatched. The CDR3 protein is CASSIWTGRGEKLFF. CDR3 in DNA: TGTGCCAGTAGTATCTGGACAGGACGCGGTGAAAAACTGTTTTTT.

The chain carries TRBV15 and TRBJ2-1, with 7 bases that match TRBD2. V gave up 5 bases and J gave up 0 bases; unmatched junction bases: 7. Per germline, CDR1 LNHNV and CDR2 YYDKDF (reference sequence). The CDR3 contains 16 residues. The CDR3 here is CATSRGVDSSYNEQFF. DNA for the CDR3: TGTGCCACCAGCCGGGGGGTCGATAGCTCCTACAATGAGCAGTTCTTC. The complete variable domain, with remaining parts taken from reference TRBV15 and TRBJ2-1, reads DAMVIQNPRYQVTQFGKPVTLSCSQTLNHNVMYWYQQKSSQAPKLLFHYYDKDFNNEADTPDNFQSRRPNTSFCFLDIRSPGLGDTAMYLCATSRGVDSSYNEQFFGPGTRLTVL.

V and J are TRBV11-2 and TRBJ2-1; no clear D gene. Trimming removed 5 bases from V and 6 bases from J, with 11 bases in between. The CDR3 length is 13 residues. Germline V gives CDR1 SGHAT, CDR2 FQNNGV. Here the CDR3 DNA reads TGTGCCAGCAGCCCTGACCGGGTCAATGAGCAGTTCTTC. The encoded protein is CASSPDRVNEQFF.

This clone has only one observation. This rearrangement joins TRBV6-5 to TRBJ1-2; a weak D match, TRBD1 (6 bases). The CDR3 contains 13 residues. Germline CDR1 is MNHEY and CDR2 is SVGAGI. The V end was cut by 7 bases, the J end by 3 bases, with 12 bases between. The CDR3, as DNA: TGTGCCAGCACCAGGACAGCTGACTATGGCTACACCTTC. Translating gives CASTRTADYGYTF.

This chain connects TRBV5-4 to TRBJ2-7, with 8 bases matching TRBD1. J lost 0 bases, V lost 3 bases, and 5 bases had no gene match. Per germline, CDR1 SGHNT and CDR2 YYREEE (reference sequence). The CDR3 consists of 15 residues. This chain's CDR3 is CASSSQGASSYEQYF. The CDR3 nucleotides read TGTGCCAGCAGCTCCCAGGGGGCGAGCTCCTACGAGCAGTACTTC. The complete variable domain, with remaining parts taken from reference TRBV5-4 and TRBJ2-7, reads ETGVTQSPTHLIKTRGQQVTLRCSSQSGHNTVSWYQQALGQGPQFIFQYYREEENGRGNFPPRFSGLQFPNYSSELNVNALELDDSALYLCASSSQGASSYEQYFGPGTRLTVT.

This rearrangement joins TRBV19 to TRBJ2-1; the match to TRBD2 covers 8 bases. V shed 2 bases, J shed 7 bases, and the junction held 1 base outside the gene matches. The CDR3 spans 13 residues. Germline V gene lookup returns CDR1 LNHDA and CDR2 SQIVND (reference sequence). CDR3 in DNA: TGTGCCAGTAGTATACTAGCGGGTAATGAGCAGTTCTTC. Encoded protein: CASSILAGNEQFF. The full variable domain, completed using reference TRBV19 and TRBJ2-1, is DGGITQSPKYLFRKEGQNVTLSCEQNLNHDAMYWYRQDPGQGLRLIYYSQIVNDFQKGDIAEGYSVSREKKESFPLTVTSAQKNPTAFYLCASSILAGNEQFFGPGTRLTVL.

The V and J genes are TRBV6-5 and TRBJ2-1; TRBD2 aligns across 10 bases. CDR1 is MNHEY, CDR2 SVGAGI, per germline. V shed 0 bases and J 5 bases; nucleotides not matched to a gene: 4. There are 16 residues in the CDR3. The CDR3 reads CASSYSYLAGDNEQFF. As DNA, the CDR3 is TGTGCCAGCAGTTACTCGTACCTAGCGGGAGACAATGAGCAGTTCTTC.

The CDR3 sequence: CASSLQGALLRADNEQFF. The DNA for the CDR3 is TGTGCCAGCAGTTTGCAGGGGGCTCTTCTACGCGCCGACAATGAGCAGTTCTTC. The rearrangement links TRBV27 to TRBJ2-1; TRBD1 matches 8 bases. Germline CDR1 and CDR2: MNHEY and SMNVEV (reference sequence). The CDR3 contains 18 residues. V was clipped by 3 bases and J by 5 bases; unmatched bases: 15.

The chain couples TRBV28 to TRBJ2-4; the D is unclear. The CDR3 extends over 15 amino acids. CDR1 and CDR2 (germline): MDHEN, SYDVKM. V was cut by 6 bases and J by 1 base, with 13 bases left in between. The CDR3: CASSPFRRAKNIQYF. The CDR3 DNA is TGTGCCAGCAGCCCCTTTAGGCGGGCCAAAAACATTCAGTACTTC.

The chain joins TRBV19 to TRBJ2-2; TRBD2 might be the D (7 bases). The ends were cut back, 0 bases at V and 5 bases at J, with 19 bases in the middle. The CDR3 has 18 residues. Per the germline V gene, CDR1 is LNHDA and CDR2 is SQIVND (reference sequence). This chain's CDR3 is CASSIDRGAGAFTGELFF. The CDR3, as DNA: TGTGCCAGTAGTATAGATCGGGGGGCAGGGGCCTTTACCGGGGAGCTGTTTTTT.

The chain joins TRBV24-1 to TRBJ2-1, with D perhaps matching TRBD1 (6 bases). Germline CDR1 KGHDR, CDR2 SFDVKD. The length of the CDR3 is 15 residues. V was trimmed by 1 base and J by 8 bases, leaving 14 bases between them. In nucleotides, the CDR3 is TGTGCCACCAGTGATTTTTCAGGGGCTAGGGATGAGCAGTTCTTC. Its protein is CATSDFSGARDEQFF.

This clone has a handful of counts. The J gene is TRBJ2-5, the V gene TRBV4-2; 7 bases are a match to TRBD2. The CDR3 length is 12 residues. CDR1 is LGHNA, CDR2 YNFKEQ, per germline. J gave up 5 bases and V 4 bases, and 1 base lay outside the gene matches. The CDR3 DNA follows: TGTGCCAGCAGCCGGGAGGGGGAGACCCAGTACTTC. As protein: CASSREGETQYF.

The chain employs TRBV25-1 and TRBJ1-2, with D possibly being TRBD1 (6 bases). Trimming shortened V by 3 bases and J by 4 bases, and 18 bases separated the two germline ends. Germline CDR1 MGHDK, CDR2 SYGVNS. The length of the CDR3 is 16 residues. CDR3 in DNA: TGTGCCAGCAGTGACCCTGGCGTACAGGGTAGCTATGGCTACACCTTC. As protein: CASSDPGVQGSYGYTF.

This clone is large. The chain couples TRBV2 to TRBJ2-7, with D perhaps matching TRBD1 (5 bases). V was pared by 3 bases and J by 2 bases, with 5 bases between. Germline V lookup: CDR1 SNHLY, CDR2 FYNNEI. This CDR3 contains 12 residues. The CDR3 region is CASSEDTYEQYF. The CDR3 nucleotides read TGTGCCAGCAGTGAGGACACCTACGAGCAGTACTTC.